This TCR beta chain derives from a study of T-cell reconstitution after alpha-beta-depleted transplantation in children. Germline lookup yields CDR1 SGDLS and CDR2 YYNGEE. The CDR3 consists of 18 residues. Unmatched junction bases numbered 17, after V lost 3 bases and J lost 6 bases. This clonotype was detected only a few times. The TCRbeta library was prepared with unique molecular identifiers. TCRdb re-called the PCR reads through MiXCR, storing one row per CDR3 protein. The table lists tens of thousands of distinct CDR3 sequences, 7.3% of them singletons. The J gene is TRBJ1-5, the V gene TRBV9; 8 bases match TRBD1. This clonotype was sampled from a human donor who donated a stem cell graft to a child with acute lymphoblastic leukemia. The sequenced sample was PBMCs from the stem cell graft donor, obtained from the stem cell graft. CDR3 sequence (DNA): TGTGCCAGCAGCGAGGGAGACAAACCAGGGGGCAAGGGTCAGCCCCAGCATTTT. This codes for CASSEGDKPGGKGQPQHF.